The next 21 T cell receptor beta chains were all read from a single sample in a study of blood T cell repertoires in COVID-19. Clones were read by immunoSEQ multiplex PCR, and TCRdb kept only the in-frame ones, dropping some. The sample consists of under 300,000 clones, around 86% of them appearing once. The specimen was peripheral blood. The receptors originated from a woman aged 65 to 85 with active or convalescent COVID-19.

The chain recombines TRBV10-1 with TRBJ2-2, with 7 bases aligning to TRBD1. CDR1 and CDR2 (germline): WNHNN, SYGVQD (reference sequence). V dropped 7 bases and J dropped 5; count of bases not matched to a gene: 4. This CDR3 is built from 13 residues. CDR3 loop: CASNMDRTGELFF. Written as DNA, the CDR3 is TGCGCCAGCAATATGGACAGGACCGGGGAGCTGTTTTTT.

The chain is built from TRBV3-1 (or the pseudogene TRBV3-2) and TRBJ2-7, with 13 bases identical to TRBD2. This CDR3 contains 14 residues. Germline CDR1 is LGHDT and CDR2 is YNNKEL (reference sequence). Trimming cost V 5 bases and J 7 bases; bases outside gene matches: 5. CDR3 sequence reads: CASSSLAGGREQYF. CDR3 in DNA: TGTGCCAGCAGCTCACTAGCGGGGGGGCGTGAGCAGTACTTC.

There are a few counts of this clone. This chain links TRBV4-3 with TRBJ1-4; 7 bases line up with TRBD1. Germline-derived CDR1 and CDR2 are LGHNA and YSLEER. The J segment lost 14 bases and the V segment lost 1 base, leaving 13 bases of the junction unmatched. The CDR3 has 15 amino acids. CDR3 bases: TGCGCCAGCAGCCAAGCCAGAGGGACAGCCGTCCACCTGTTTTTT. Amino acids: CASSQARGTAVHLFF.

The V call is TRBV14, the J call TRBJ2-7; TRBD1 matches 8 bases. Trimming cost V 2 bases and J 3 bases; bases outside gene matches: 6. Looked up from germline, CDR1 is SGHDN and CDR2 is FVKESK. This CDR3 is 15 amino acids long. CDR3 amino acids: CASSQIQGVIYEQYF. CDR3 coding DNA: TGTGCCAGCAGCCAAATACAGGGGGTGATCTACGAGCAGTACTTC.

The chain joins TRBV7-3 to TRBJ2-5; D unresolved. The CDR3 consists of 14 residues. Germline values: CDR1 SGHTA, CDR2 FQGTGA. Between the trimmed V and J ends, which lost 3 bases and 5 bases, there was a span of 13 bases. The DNA for the CDR3 is TGTGCCAGCAGCTTTTCTTTAGCCTCGGAGACCCAGTACTTC. As protein: CASSFSLASETQYF.

This chain connects TRBV7-2 to TRBJ1-4; TRBD1 matches 7 bases. CDR1 is SGHTA, CDR2 FQGNSA, per germline. V shed 5 bases and J 6 bases; nucleotides not matched to a gene: 9. CDR3 length: 15 residues. CDR3 protein: CASSKSRGLDEKLFF. Here the CDR3 DNA reads TGTGCCAGCAGCAAAAGCAGGGGGTTGGATGAAAAACTGTTTTTT.

The rearrangement joins TRBV21-1 to TRBJ1-2; TRBD1 reflects the table's D call only, with no check against the DNA. TRBV21-1 is reported as a pseudogene. The CDR3 has 19 residues. CDR3 sequence reads: CASSNDYGATGRANYGYTF. The CDR3 DNA follows: TGTGCCAGCAGCAATGATTACGGGGCGACAGGGAGAGCTAACTATGGCTACACCTTC.

The chain links TRBV27 to TRBJ1-6; 8 positions match TRBD1. V dropped 0 bases and J dropped 10; count of bases not matched to a gene: 5. This CDR3 has 15 amino acids. CDR1 MNHEY and CDR2 SMNVEV come from the germline V gene (reference sequence). Here the CDR3 reads CASSLSTQGASPLHF. CDR3 nucleotide sequence: TGTGCCAGCAGTTTATCGACCCAGGGGGCATCACCCCTCCACTTT.

V gene TRBV19 combines with J gene TRBJ2-5, with D perhaps matching TRBD1 (5 bases). V lost 0 bases and J lost 4, with 6 bases in between. There are 13 residues in the CDR3. Germline V lookup: CDR1 LNHDA, CDR2 SQIVND (reference sequence). CDR3 region: CASSIEGPETQYF. CDR3 DNA sequence: TGTGCCAGTAGTATAGAGGGGCCAGAGACCCAGTACTTC.

In its sample, this clone was seen once. DNA for the CDR3: TGTGCCAGCAGCTTGGGCGGGGGCCTGAGGGATACGCAGTATTTT. This encodes CASSLGGGLRDTQYF. V is TRBV5-4 and J is TRBJ2-3; D perhaps matches TRBD2 (7 bases). Germline CDR1 reads SGHNT; CDR2 reads YYREEE (reference sequence). This CDR3 region has 15 residues. V was shortened by 0 bases and J by 6 bases, with 14 bases between the two germline ends.

This clone was seen more than once but under ten times. The genes are TRBV11-2 and TRBJ1-1; D gene unclear. With 5 bases removed from V and 1 base from J, the gap between germline ends came to 8 bases. CDR3 size: 13 residues. Germline assignment: CDR1 SGHAT and CDR2 FQNNGV. CDR3 residues: CASSVDSNTEAFF. The DNA of the CDR3 is TGTGCCAGCAGCGTGGACTCGAACACTGAAGCTTTCTTT.

The chain carries TRBV9 and TRBJ2-3; weak D call: TRBD2 (5 bases). With 0 bases removed from V and 12 bases from J, the gap between germline ends came to 14 bases. This CDR3 contains 13 residues. The germline V gene encodes CDR1 SGDLS and CDR2 YYNGEE. The CDR3 DNA is TGTGCCAGCAGCGTAGGGGCGGGCCCCGGTCAGTATTTT. Translating gives CASSVGAGPGQYF.

V usage is TRBV3-1 (or the pseudogene TRBV3-2) and J usage is TRBJ2-2; weak D call: TRBD2 (7 bases). Germline V gives CDR1 LGHDT, CDR2 YNNKEL (reference sequence). The CDR3 covers 12 residues. The CDR3 reads CATKGGRGELFF. CDR3 nucleotide sequence: TGTGCTACTAAGGGGGGGCGCGGGGAGCTGTTTTTT.

The chain carries TRBV7-2 and TRBJ2-7; 7 nucleotides line up with TRBD1. Unmatched junction bases numbered 17, after V lost 5 bases and J lost 7 bases. Germline V gives CDR1 SGHTA, CDR2 FQGNSA. This CDR3 is built from 16 residues. The chain's CDR3 is CASSKGGPGAGIEQYF. CDR3 DNA: TGTGCCAGCAGCAAAGGGGGCCCGGGCGCCGGAATAGAGCAGTACTTC.

The chain is built from TRBV13 and TRBJ1-1; D not resolved. Trimming shortened V by 0 bases and J by 10 bases, and 21 bases separated the two germline ends. The CDR3 has 16 residues. Germline V gene lookup returns CDR1 PRHDT and CDR2 FYEKMQ (reference sequence). The CDR3 sequence: CASSLGRSYGGGGAFF. The CDR3, as DNA: TGTGCCAGCAGCTTAGGACGCAGCTACGGCGGTGGAGGAGCTTTCTTT.

This chain uses TRBV4-3 with TRBJ1-6, with unresolved D. Germline CDR1 is LGHNA and CDR2 is YSLEER. This CDR3 region has 15 residues. V lost 0 bases and J lost 4, with 7 bases in between. The CDR3: CASSQDRTYNSPLHF. The CDR3 DNA reads TGCGCCAGCAGCCAAGACAGGACTTATAATTCACCCCTCCACTTT.

The chain couples TRBV7-2 to TRBJ1-1; perhaps TRBD1 as D (5 bases). The V gene lost 9 bases and the J gene lost 1 base, with 15 bases spanning the gap. CDR3 size: 14 residues. Germline lookup yields CDR1 SGHTA and CDR2 FQGNSA. The CDR3 DNA sequence: TGTGCCAGGGGGGGTGCGAAGGGGAACACTGAAGCTTTCTTT. Protein product: CARGGAKGNTEAFF.

The table lists this clone with a few counts. The V call is TRBV18, the J call TRBJ2-3, with 9 bases that match TRBD1. CDR3 length: 16 residues. V dropped 0 bases and J dropped 4; count of bases not matched to a gene: 5. Germline V gene sequence: CDR1 KGHSH, CDR2 LQKENI. CDR3 nucleotides: TGTGCCAGCTCACCACCGACAGGGGGAGTATCAGATACGCAGTATTTT. It is translated as CASSPPTGGVSDTQYF. Combining the CDR3 with reference TRBV18 and TRBJ2-3 gives the whole variable domain NAGVMQNPRHLVRRRGQEARLRCSPMKGHSHVYWYRQLPEEGLKFMVYLQKENIIDESGMPKERFSAEFPKEGPSILRIQQVVRGDSAAYFCASSPPTGGVSDTQYFGPGTRLTVL.

This sequence joins TRBV6-5 and TRBJ1-5; TRBD1 might be the D (6 bases). Trimming cost V 7 bases and J 6 bases, with 16 bases left between them. This CDR3 contains 14 residues. CDR1 and CDR2 (germline): MNHEY, SVGAGI. CDR3 sequence (DNA): TGTGCCAGCACCTTGGACAGTAGGGGTCAGCCCCAGCATTTT. Translated: CASTLDSRGQPQHF.

The chain combines TRBV24-1 with TRBJ1-1, with a possible D match to TRBD1 (5 bases). V shed 2 bases and J shed 5 bases, with 11 bases lying between them. This CDR3 spans 14 amino acids. CDR1 and CDR2 (germline): KGHDR, SFDVKD. DNA of the CDR3: TGTGCCACCAGTGATTCCGTCTCAGGGACTGAAGCTTTCTTT. Its translation is CATSDSVSGTEAFF.

The chain joins TRBV5-1 to TRBJ2-1; 8 nucleotides align to TRBD2. Trimming cost V 4 bases and J 7 bases; bases outside gene matches: 13. Germline CDR1 is SGHRS and CDR2 is YFSETQ. The CDR3 is 16 residues long. The CDR3 reads CASSVGGARLRNEQFF. Written as DNA, the CDR3 is TGCGCCAGCAGCGTCGGGGGGGCGCGATTAAGGAATGAGCAGTTCTTC.